The 30 T cell receptor beta chains below come from one sample, sequenced in a study of shared clonotypes between healthy human individuals. Generated by immunoSEQ multiplex PCR, the TCRdb table keeps only in-frame clones and is missing some. The sample consists of 150,000 to 200,000 clones, 90% to 95% of them appearing once. The sequencing sample was made of naive CD4+ T cells sorted from blood. Subset meaning: CD45RA+ positively selected. The receptors originated from a woman younger than 45 in good health.

J is TRBJ1-5 and V is TRBV5-4; weak D call: TRBD1 (6 bases). The CDR3 length is 14 residues. With 4 bases removed from V and 2 bases from J, the gap between germline ends came to 10 bases. Germline V CDR1 and CDR2: SGHNT, YYREEE (reference sequence). CDR3 sequence (DNA): TGTGCCAGCAGCCGACCAGGGGGCAATCAGCCCCAGCATTTT. Protein product: CASSRPGGNQPQHF.

The V call is TRBV11-2, the J call TRBJ2-2; tentative D call: TRBD1 (7 bases). This CDR3 region has 15 residues. V was trimmed by 4 bases and J by 4 bases, leaving 13 bases between them. Germline CDR1 is SGHAT and CDR2 is FQNNGV. CDR3 DNA sequence: TGTGCCAGCAGCTCAAGACAGGGAGGCACCGGGGAGCTGTTTTTT. Translating it yields CASSSRQGGTGELFF.

The chain employs TRBV7-6 and TRBJ2-7; TRBD2 aligns across 8 bases. In germline, CDR1 is SGHVS, CDR2 FNYEAQ. The CDR3 is made up of 14 amino acids. V trimming: 5 bases; J trimming: 5 bases; junction bases outside the gene matches: 8. The CDR3 nucleotides are TGTGCCAGCAGCCGACTCAGCGGGGGCCACGAGCAGTACTTC. Its protein is CASSRLSGGHEQYF. The full variable domain, completed using reference TRBV7-6 and TRBJ2-7, is GAGVSQSPRYKVTKRGQDVALRCDPISGHVSLYWYRQALGQGPEFLTYFNYEAQQDKSGLPNDRFSAERPEGSISTLTIQRTEQRDSAMYRCASSRLSGGHEQYFGPGTRLTVT.

This clone was counted only a few times. The chain carries TRBV6-1 and TRBJ2-7; the match to TRBD2 covers 7 bases. The CDR3 length is 14 residues. Unmatched junction bases numbered 6, after V lost 3 bases and J lost 4 bases. Germline CDR1 is MNHNS and CDR2 is SASEGT. DNA of the CDR3: TGTGCCAGCAGTGATCCTAGCGGCGCATACGAGCAGTACTTC. This codes for CASSDPSGAYEQYF.

The gene calls are TRBV7-9 and TRBJ2-1, with unresolved D. V lost 6 bases, J lost 5 bases, and 8 bases lay in between. The CDR3 consists of 12 residues. Per the germline V gene, CDR1 is SEHNR and CDR2 is FQNEAQ (reference sequence). The CDR3 sequence: CASRRLDNEQFF. The CDR3 bases are TGTGCCAGCAGACGACTCGACAATGAGCAGTTCTTC.

The gene calls are TRBV7-9 and TRBJ2-5; tentative D call: TRBD1 (5 bases). Gene TRBJ2-7 matches the end of the DNA better, so the J call may be wrong. Germline assignment: CDR1 SEHNR and CDR2 FQNEAQ (reference sequence). This CDR3 spans 13 amino acids. CDR3 in amino acids: CASSARQIHEQYF. The CDR3 nucleotides are TGTGCCAGCAGCGCCCGACAGATCCACGAGCAGTACTTC.

The rearrangement joins TRBV19 to TRBJ2-5, with 7 bases lining up with TRBD1. This CDR3 spans 13 amino acids. V lost 4 bases and J lost 3; bases outside the gene matches: 2. In germline, CDR1 is LNHDA, CDR2 SQIVND (reference sequence). This CDR3 reads CASSTDREETQYF. The CDR3 nucleotides are TGTGCCAGTAGTACAGACAGGGAAGAGACCCAGTACTTC.

The chain combines TRBV5-8 with TRBJ1-2, with D possibly TRBD1 on 5 matching bases. In germline, CDR1 is SGHTS, CDR2 YDEGEE. V lost 5 bases to trimming and J lost 4 bases, with 9 bases between them. This CDR3 comprises 12 residues. In nucleotides, the CDR3 is TGTGCCAGCAGTCGGCAGGGCTATGGCTACACCTTC. Translation: CASSRQGYGYTF.

V and J are TRBV29-1 and TRBJ2-7; perhaps TRBD2 as D (6 bases). The length of the CDR3 is 11 residues. Germline CDR1 and CDR2: SQVTM and ANQGSEA. The V gene lost 4 bases and the J gene lost 4 bases, with 8 bases spanning the gap. The CDR3 bases are TGCAGCGTTGGGGAGGAGTACGAGCAGTACTTC. Encoded protein: CSVGEEYEQYF.

The CDR3 loop reads CASSTRTLMNTEAFF. CDR3 nucleotide sequence: TGTGCCAGCAGCACCCGGACACTTATGAACACTGAAGCTTTCTTT. V and J are TRBV14 and TRBJ1-1; a possible D gene is TRBD1 (5 bases). Germline V lookup: CDR1 SGHDN, CDR2 FVKESK. CDR3 length: 15 amino acids. Trimming stripped 5 bases from V and 0 bases from J, with 13 bases between.

V and J are TRBV2 and TRBJ2-5; 8 nucleotides agree with TRBD2. The CDR3 runs 15 residues. V shed 6 bases and J 5 bases; nucleotides not matched to a gene: 11. Per the germline V gene, CDR1 is SNHLY and CDR2 is FYNNEI. CDR3 DNA sequence: TGTGCCAGCAGCCTTCTCGGGGGGGGTGGTGAGACCCAGTACTTC. The encoded protein is CASSLLGGGGETQYF.

This chain uses TRBV11-2 with TRBJ2-7; a weak D match, TRBD1 (6 bases). With 3 bases removed from V and 2 bases from J, the gap between germline ends came to 11 bases. The germline V gene encodes CDR1 SGHAT and CDR2 FQNNGV. The CDR3 extends over 14 amino acids. The CDR3 DNA reads TGTGCCAGCAGCTTGGGGGCGGCCGCCTACGAGCAGTACTTC. Translation gives CASSLGAAAYEQYF.

The chain recombines TRBV28 with TRBJ2-7, with TRBD1 matching over 9 bases. Losses at the gene ends were 6 bases for V and 6 bases for J; bases not matched to a gene: 15. Germline CDR1 MDHEN, CDR2 SYDVKM. CDR3 size: 16 residues. The CDR3 DNA reads as TGTGCCAGCAGAGAAAGAACCGGGACAGGGTCGTCCGAGCAGTACTTC. Protein sequence: CASRERTGTGSSEQYF.

The chain joins TRBV7-2 to TRBJ2-1, with D possibly matching TRBD2 (6 bases). V lost 5 bases and J 2 bases, leaving 13 bases between the germline ends. The CDR3 sequence is 15 residues long. Germline V gene lookup returns CDR1 SGHTA and CDR2 FQGNSA. The DNA for the CDR3 is TGTGCCAGCAGCCTCGCGGAGGGCCCCTACAATGAGCAGTTCTTC. Translation gives CASSLAEGPYNEQFF. The full variable domain, with the rest looked up from reference TRBV7-2 and TRBJ2-1, is GAGVSQSPSNKVTEKGKDVELRCDPISGHTALYWYRQSLGQGLEFLIYFQGNSAPDKSGLPSDRFSAERTGGSVSTLTIQRTQQEDSAVYLCASSLAEGPYNEQFFGPGTRLTVL.

This clone was recorded once. This chain uses TRBV2 with TRBJ2-7; perhaps D is TRBD1 or TRBD2 (6 bases each). The CDR3 has 13 residues. The ends were cut back, 2 bases at V and 6 bases at J, with 11 bases in the middle. Germline V CDR1 and CDR2: SNHLY, FYNNEI. The CDR3 sequence: CASSENGGPEQYF. The CDR3 region has the DNA TGTGCCAGCAGTGAAAACGGGGGCCCCGAGCAGTACTTC.

This chain's CDR3 is CASSTGQRLEKLFF. The CDR3 DNA is TGTGCCAGCAGCACGGGACAGCGTCTTGAAAAACTGTTTTTT. The V and J genes are TRBV5-8 and TRBJ1-4, with 7 bases identical to TRBD1. CDR3 length: 14 amino acids. V gave up 4 bases and J gave up 7 bases; unmatched junction bases: 7. Germline V gene data show CDR1 as SGHTS and CDR2 as YDEGEE. Filled out from reference TRBV5-8 and TRBJ1-4, the complete variable domain reads EAGVTQSPTHLIKTRGQQATLRCSPISGHTSVYWYQQALGLGLQFLLWYDEGEERNRGNFPPRFSGRQFPNYSSELNVNALELEDSALYLCASSTGQRLEKLFFGSGTQLSVL.

This clone was found once. The chain employs TRBV7-9 and TRBJ2-5; unclear D gene. The J call may be faulty, since TRBJ2-7 better matches the DNA end. The CDR3 loop spans 13 amino acids. The germline CDR1 and CDR2 sequences are SEHNR and FQNEAQ (reference sequence). The DNA for the CDR3 is TGTGCCAGCAGCTTATGGACGTTTTACGAGCAGTACTTC. It is translated as CASSLWTFYEQYF.

The rearrangement joins TRBV28 to TRBJ2-3; TRBD2 matches at 8 bases. V was clipped by 9 bases and J by 0 bases; unmatched bases: 8. The germline gives CDR1 MDHEN, CDR2 SYDVKM. This CDR3 is built from 15 residues. CDR3 bases: TGTGCCAGTGAGCGGGGGTCCCTTAGCACAGATACGCAGTATTTT. This encodes CASERGSLSTDTQYF.

The chain has TRBV28 and TRBJ2-7; TRBD1 is a possible D gene (6 bases). The CDR3 loop spans 16 amino acids. Per the germline V gene, CDR1 is MDHEN and CDR2 is SYDVKM. V lost 2 bases, J lost 2 bases, and 16 bases lay in between. CDR3 amino acids: CASSLPGTTVTYEQYF. As DNA, the CDR3 is TGTGCCAGCAGTTTACCGGGGACAACCGTTACCTACGAGCAGTACTTC.

The CDR3 is CASSLIPGIRPGFEQYF. The DNA for the CDR3 is TGTGCCAGCAGCTTAATTCCGGGAATCCGACCCGGCTTCGAGCAGTACTTC. V and J are TRBV7-2 and TRBJ2-7; D is perhaps TRBD2 (5 bases). The CDR3 is 17 amino acids. Germline V gene lookup returns CDR1 SGHTA and CDR2 FQGNSA. The V and J ends lost 2 bases and 6 bases respectively, with 23 bases between them.

V and J are TRBV4-2 and TRBJ2-5; TRBD1 might be the D (6 bases). The J call may be wrong; the DNA end is better matched by TRBJ2-7. This CDR3 spans 16 amino acids. Germline CDR1 and CDR2: LGHNA and YNFKEQ. The CDR3 nucleotides read TGTGCCAGCAGCCAAGACGTAGCAGGGGAAGGGGTCGAGCAGTACTTC. This codes for CASSQDVAGEGVEQYF.

CDR3 nucleotide sequence: TGTGCCAGCATTGCGGGAGGGCCTCACAATGAGCAGTTCTTC. Protein sequence: CASIAGGPHNEQFF. This chain connects TRBV6-5 to TRBJ2-1, with TRBD2 matching over 9 bases. The CDR3 totals 14 residues. CDR1 is MNHEY, CDR2 SVGAGI, per germline. The junction had 6 bases not matched to a gene; V was cut back by 7 bases and J by 5 bases.

CDR3 bases: TGTGCCAGTTTCCAGGGATTAGGAGCTTTCTTT. Its translation: CASFQGLGAFF. The chain links TRBV28 to TRBJ1-1, with D possibly matching TRBD1 (5 bases). Germline values: CDR1 MDHEN, CDR2 SYDVKM. V gave up 9 bases and J gave up 10 bases, with 15 bases separating them. The CDR3 is made up of 11 amino acids. Full variable domain (missing parts from reference TRBV28 and TRBJ1-1): DVKVTQSSRYLVKRTGEKVFLECVQDMDHENMFWYRQDPGLGLRLIYFSYDVKMKEKGDIPEGYSVSREKKERFSLILESASTNQTSMYLCASFQGLGAFFGQGTRLTVV.

V usage is TRBV10-3 and J usage is TRBJ2-1, with D unresolved. This CDR3 contains 13 residues. V lost 2 bases and J lost 6, with 8 bases in between. Looked up from germline, CDR1 is ENHRY and CDR2 is SYGVKD. DNA for the CDR3: TGTGCCATCAGTGAGAGGGCTAGCAATGAGCAGTTCTTC. Its translation: CAISERASNEQFF.

V and J are TRBV2 and TRBJ2-3, with 7 positions matching TRBD2. In germline, CDR1 is SNHLY, CDR2 FYNNEI. The J segment lost 1 base and the V segment lost 6 bases, leaving 7 bases of the junction unmatched. This CDR3 spans 15 amino acids. CDR3 nucleotide sequence: TGTGCCAGCAGACGCCTAGCGGACCGCACAGATACGCAGTATTTT. Amino acid sequence: CASRRLADRTDTQYF.

The gene calls are TRBV9 and TRBJ2-7, with D possibly TRBD2 on 6 matching bases. V lost 4 bases, J lost 0 bases, and 11 bases lay in between. Germline lookup yields CDR1 SGDLS and CDR2 YYNGEE. The CDR3 runs to 14 residues. DNA for the CDR3: TGTGCCAGCAGCCCGAGGACTACCTCCTACGAGCAGTACTTC. Translation gives CASSPRTTSYEQYF. The full variable domain, completed using reference TRBV9 and TRBJ2-7, is DSGVTQTPKHLITATGQRVTLRCSPRSGDLSVYWYQQSLDQGLQFLIQYYNGEERAKGNILERFSAQQFPDLHSELNLSSLELGDSALYFCASSPRTTSYEQYFGPGTRLTVT.

With respect to this clone: Other DNA sequences within the sample encode an identical CDR3. The rearrangement joins TRBV28 to TRBJ1-5; 8 bases map to TRBD1. This CDR3 has 14 residues. CDR1 is MDHEN and CDR2 is SYDVKM in the germline V gene. J lost 5 bases, V lost 4 bases, and 4 bases had no gene match. The CDR3 loop reads CASSSGQGDQPQHF. Here the CDR3 DNA reads TGTGCCAGCAGTTCCGGACAGGGAGATCAGCCCCAGCATTTT.

CDR3 protein: CASRTGHVVPLYEQYF. The CDR3 DNA is TGTGCCAGCAGAACAGGCCATGTAGTCCCCCTCTACGAGCAGTACTTC. The chain employs TRBV28 and TRBJ2-5; D possibly corresponds to TRBD1 (5 bases). The DNA end favors TRBJ2-7, so the J call may be wrong. CDR1 and CDR2 (germline): MDHEN, SYDVKM. This CDR3 has 16 residues.

The chain has TRBV5-8 and TRBJ2-7; 7 nucleotides line up with TRBD2. The CDR3 loop spans 18 amino acids. Trimming cost V 4 bases and J 4 bases; bases outside gene matches: 20. The germline gives CDR1 SGHTS, CDR2 YDEGEE. CDR3 nucleotides: TGTGCCAGCAGCAGATCATGGGGAGGGACTCCCGAACGATACGAGCAGTACTTC. This gives the protein CASSRSWGGTPERYEQYF.

The J gene is TRBJ2-7, the V gene TRBV11-2; TRBD1 agrees at 7 bases. Germline CDR1 and CDR2: SGHAT and FQNNGV. With V trimmed by 1 base and J by 6 bases, 9 bases remained unmatched. The CDR3 covers 15 residues. The CDR3 loop reads CASSLVGQGVGEQYF. The CDR3, as DNA: TGTGCCAGCAGCTTAGTGGGGCAGGGGGTTGGCGAGCAGTACTTC. The full variable domain, in which reference TRBV11-2 and TRBJ2-7 provide the parts outside the CDR3, is EAGVAQSPRYKIIEKRQSVAFWCNPISGHATLYWYQQILGQGPKLLIQFQNNGVVDDSQLPKDRFSAERLKGVDSTLKIQPAKLEDSAVYLCASSLVGQGVGEQYFGPGTRLTVT.